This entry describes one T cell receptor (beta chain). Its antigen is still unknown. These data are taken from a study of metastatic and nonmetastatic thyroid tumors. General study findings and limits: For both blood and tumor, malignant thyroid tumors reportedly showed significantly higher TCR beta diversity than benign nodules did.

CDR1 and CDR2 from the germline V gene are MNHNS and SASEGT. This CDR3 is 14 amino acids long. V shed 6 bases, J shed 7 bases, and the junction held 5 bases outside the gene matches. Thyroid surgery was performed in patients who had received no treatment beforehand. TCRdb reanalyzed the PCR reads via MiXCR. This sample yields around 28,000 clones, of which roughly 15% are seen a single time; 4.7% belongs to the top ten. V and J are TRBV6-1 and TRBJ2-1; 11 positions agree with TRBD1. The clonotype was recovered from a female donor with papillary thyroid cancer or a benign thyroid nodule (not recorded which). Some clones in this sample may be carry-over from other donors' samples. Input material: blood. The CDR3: CASRGGTGGNEQFF. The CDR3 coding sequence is TGTGCCAGCAGGGGGGGGACAGGGGGTAATGAGCAGTTCTTC.